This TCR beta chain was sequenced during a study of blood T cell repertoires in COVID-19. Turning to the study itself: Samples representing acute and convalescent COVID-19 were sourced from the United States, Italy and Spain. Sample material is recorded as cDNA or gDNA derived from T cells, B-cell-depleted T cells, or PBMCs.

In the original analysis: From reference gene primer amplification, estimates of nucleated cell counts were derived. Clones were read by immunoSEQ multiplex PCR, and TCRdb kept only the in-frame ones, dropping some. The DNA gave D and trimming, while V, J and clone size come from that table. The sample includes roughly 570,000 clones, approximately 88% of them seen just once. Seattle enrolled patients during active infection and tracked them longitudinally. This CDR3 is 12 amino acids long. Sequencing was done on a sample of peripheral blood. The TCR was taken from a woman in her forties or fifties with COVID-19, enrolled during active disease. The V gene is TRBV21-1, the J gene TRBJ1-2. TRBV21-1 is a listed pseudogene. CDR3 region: CASPRGNYGYTF. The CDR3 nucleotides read TGTGCCAGCCCGAGAGGGAACTATGGCTACACCTTC.